This T cell receptor beta chain was sequenced in a study of control samples from healthy donors and cancer patients. The CDR3 has 16 amino acids. Germline assignment: CDR1 SGHRS and CDR2 YFSETQ. V gave up 0 bases and J gave up 2 bases; unmatched junction bases: 6. Profiling relied on immunoSEQ multiplex PCR, and the TCRdb table lists in-frame clones only, not all of them. The sample carries about 150,000 clones, about 89% recorded once. This clonotype originated in a young man in good health. The sequenced sample was blood. The V call is TRBV5-1, the J call TRBJ2-3, with 7 nucleotides matching TRBD1. The CDR3 DNA follows: TGCGCCAGCAGCTTGGAACAGGGGTTGCCCACAGATACGCAGTATTTT. Translated: CASSLEQGLPTDTQYF.